Listed below are T cell receptor beta chains from one sample, sequenced in a study of brain T cells in children with intractable seizures. This table comes from immunoSEQ multiplex PCR, and its TCRdb copy is limited to in-frame clones, with some not included. The sample lists approximately 330,000 clones; about 94% were seen once. Specimen: peripheral blood, collected 4 to 5 months after surgery. All receptors come from a boy under three years old with tuberous sclerosis and intractable seizures. The CDR3 runs from the conserved cysteine through the conserved F or W. A D gene is named only where the DNA matches it firmly. Expanded clones are given a class, and other clones once, few, many or no size at all.

j_call clone_size d_call v_call cdr3_aa cdr3_nt
TRBJ1-2 few NA TRBV10-3 CAMRVASGYTF TGTGCCATGAGGGTTGCTAGTGGCTACACCTTC
TRBJ1-2 NA TRBD1 TRBV10-3 CAIRLTGEGYTF TGTGCCATCAGGTTGACAGGGGAAGGCTACACCTTC
TRBJ2-1 NA TRBD1 TRBV7-6 CASSENRGWNNEQFF TGTGCCAGCAGCGAGAACAGGGGGTGGAACAATGAGCAGTTCTTC
TRBJ2-7 NA NA TRBV18 CASSPPQGQQYF TGTGCCAGCTCACCACCGCAGGGACAGCAGTACTTC
TRBJ2-3 NA TRBD2 TRBV24-1 CATSDLGLAGPDTQYF TGTGCCACCAGTGACCTTGGACTAGCGGGACCAGATACGCAGTATTTT
TRBJ2-3 NA NA TRBV2 CASSEEGATDTQYF TGTGCCAGCAGTGAAGAGGGAGCCACAGATACGCAGTATTTT
TRBJ1-1 NA NA TRBV6-4 CASTESTGNTEAFF TGTGCCAGCACCGAGTCGACAGGGAACACTGAAGCTTTCTTT
TRBJ2-3 NA NA TRBV6-5 CASSYTRQRPDTQYF TGTGCCAGCAGTTACACGAGACAGCGGCCAGATACGCAGTATTTT
TRBJ1-6 few NA TRBV3-1/TRBV3-2 CASSQTTDYNSPLHF TGTGCCAGCAGCCAGACGACGGATTATAATTCACCCCTCCACTTT
TRBJ2-7 once TRBD2 TRBV6-5 CASSYRHGRGYEQYF TGTGCCAGCAGTTACAGGCACGGGAGGGGCTACGAGCAGTACTTC
TRBJ1-1 NA NA TRBV7-9 CASSLGAGNTEAFF TGTGCCAGCAGCTTAGGGGCCGGGAACACTGAAGCTTTCTTT
TRBJ2-3 NA TRBD2 TRBV2 CASTLEAGYTDTQYF TGTGCCAGCACCTTAGAAGCGGGGTACACAGATACGCAGTATTTT
TRBJ2-7 NA TRBD1 TRBV7-8 CASSFPGQAKYEQYF TGTGCCAGCAGCTTCCCCGGACAGGCGAAATACGAGCAGTACTTC
TRBJ1-1 NA NA TRBV10-3 CAARGTEAFF TGTGCCGCCCGGGGGACTGAAGCTTTCTTT
TRBJ1-2 once NA TRBV11-1 CASSLRGLDGYTF TGTGCCAGCAGCTTAAGGGGTTTGGATGGCTACACCTTC
TRBJ2-1 NA TRBD2 TRBV6-5 CASSYSRASGGNEQFF TGTGCCAGCAGTTACTCGAGGGCTAGCGGGGGCAATGAGCAGTTCTTC
TRBJ2-6 NA TRBD1 TRBV7-3 CASSLKGGSFSGANVLTF TGTGCCAGCAGCTTAAAAGGGGGCTCTTTCTCTGGGGCCAACGTCCTGACTTTC
TRBJ2-7 few TRBD1 TRBV6-5 CASSSRDSSYEQYF TGTGCCAGCAGTTCCCGGGACAGCTCCTACGAGCAGTACTTC
TRBJ2-3 NA TRBD1 TRBV5-6 CASSPRTGSTDTQYF TGTGCCAGCAGCCCGCGGACAGGTAGCACAGATACGCAGTATTTT
TRBJ2-3 NA NA TRBV19 CASNARHRSLTDTQYF TGTGCCAGTAACGCCCGCCACAGGAGCTTAACAGATACGCAGTATTTT
TRBJ1-2 NA TRBD1 TRBV5-8 CASSRDSYGYTF TGTGCCAGCAGCAGGGACAGCTATGGCTACACCTTC
TRBJ1-1 NA NA TRBV7-9 CASSLEAANTEAFF TGTGCCAGCAGCTTAGAGGCAGCGAACACTGAAGCTTTCTTT
TRBJ2-1 once NA TRBV2 CASKEVGGSYNEQFF TGTGCCAGCAAGGAGGTCGGGGGCTCCTACAATGAGCAGTTCTTC
TRBJ1-3 NA TRBD1 TRBV9 CASSERTGSTIYF TGTGCCAGCAGCGAGCGGACAGGGAGTACCATATATTTT
TRBJ2-7 NA TRBD2 TRBV29-1 CSVGGGSGGDEQYF TGCAGCGTTGGGGGCGGGAGTGGTGGCGACGAGCAGTACTTC
TRBJ1-2 NA NA TRBV5-5 CASSLGSFYGYTF TGTGCCAGCAGCTTAGGGAGCTTCTATGGCTACACCTTC
TRBJ2-7 NA TRBD1 TRBV25-1 CASSPLGTGSYEQYF TGTGCCAGCAGTCCGCTAGGGACAGGCTCCTACGAGCAGTACTTC
TRBJ1-2 NA NA TRBV7-8 CASSLGSYGYTF TGTGCCAGCAGCTTAGGAAGCTATGGCTACACCTTC
TRBJ2-1 NA TRBD2 TRBV5-1 CASSLATSGRAPTLKNEQFF TGCGCCAGCAGCTTGGCTACTAGCGGGAGGGCCCCGACCCTGAAAAATGAGCAGTTCTTC
TRBJ2-7 few NA TRBV7-8 CASSPRPRGEQYF TGTGCCAGCAGCCCCCGCCCACGGGGGGAGCAGTACTTC
TRBJ2-1 once TRBD2 TRBV30 CAWIPLGGGGYNEQFF TGTGCCTGGATCCCTTTAGGAGGCGGGGGCTACAATGAGCAGTTCTTC
TRBJ2-3 NA NA TRBV6-1 CASSEEWGPDTQYF TGTGCCAGCAGTGAAGAATGGGGACCAGATACGCAGTATTTT
TRBJ1-5 NA TRBD1 TRBV5-1 CASSMTGGSQPQHF TGCGCCAGCAGCATGACAGGGGGCTCTCAGCCCCAGCATTTT
TRBJ2-7 NA TRBD2 TRBV30 CAWKPGLAGDEQYF TGTGCCTGGAAACCGGGACTAGCGGGGGACGAGCAGTACTTC
TRBJ1-1 NA NA TRBV30 CAWRDTTEAFF TGTGCCTGGAGAGATACCACTGAAGCTTTCTTT
TRBJ1-1 NA TRBD1 TRBV2 CASRQIGQGNTEAFF TGTGCCAGCAGGCAAATCGGACAGGGGAACACTGAAGCTTTCTTT
TRBJ2-1 NA NA TRBV6-5 CASRRLERNNEQFF TGTGCCAGCAGACGACTAGAGCGGAACAATGAGCAGTTCTTC
TRBJ1-1 once NA TRBV19 CATEGLNTEAFF TGTGCCACTGAGGGTCTGAACACTGAAGCTTTCTTT
TRBJ2-7 NA TRBD2 TRBV19 CASSPRTSGAYEQYF TGTGCCAGTAGTCCCCGGACTAGCGGGGCCTACGAGCAGTACTTC
TRBJ2-2 NA NA TRBV2 CASSESAASAPNTGELFF TGTGCCAGCAGTGAAAGTGCTGCTAGCGCCCCGAACACCGGGGAGCTGTTTTTT
TRBJ1-4 NA NA TRBV7-9 CASSLAEGANEKLFF TGTGCCAGCAGCTTAGCGGAGGGCGCTAATGAAAAACTGTTTTTT
TRBJ1-5 NA TRBD1 TRBV24-1 CATSDPTGDSNQPQHF TGTGCCACCAGTGATCCGACAGGGGATAGCAATCAGCCCCAGCATTTT
TRBJ2-1 NA TRBD1 TRBV5-1 CASSLDTASGGNEQFF TGCGCCAGCAGCTTGGATACGGCGTCAGGGGGCAATGAGCAGTTCTTC
TRBJ2-3 NA TRBD2 TRBV30 CAWSVRLAGDTQYF TGTGCCTGGAGTGTACGACTAGCGGGAGATACGCAGTATTTT
TRBJ2-7 few TRBD1 TRBV7-2 CASSLVPGQVREQYF TGTGCCAGCAGCTTAGTCCCGGGACAGGTGAGGGAGCAGTACTTC
TRBJ1-6 once TRBD1 TRBV6-5 CASSWGTESSPLHF TGTGCCAGCAGTTGGGGGACAGAGAGTTCACCCCTCCACTTT
TRBJ1-1 NA NA TRBV4-1 CASSPGNTEAFF TGCGCCAGCAGCCCGGGGAACACTGAAGCTTTCTTT
TRBJ1-1 NA NA TRBV2 CASRAGVGTNTEAFF TGTGCCAGCAGGGCAGGGGTTGGAACGAACACTGAAGCTTTCTTT